The T cell receptor (beta chain) under discussion was sequenced for a study of T cell clonality in common variable immunodeficiency. TCRdb's copy holds only in-frame clones and misses some; the assay was immunoSEQ multiplex PCR. The sample is made up of more than 65,000 clones, none counted only once. Many counts were recorded for this clone. The read finishes 3 residues shy of the CDR3 end, and the germline J gene is used to complete it. CDR3 length equals 13 residues. CDR1 SGHNT and CDR2 YYREEE come from the germline V gene (reference sequence). Trimming took off 2 bases at V and 8 bases at J, with 10 bases between the two ends.

This clonotype was obtained from a person aged 18 to 75 in good health. The chain couples TRBV5-4 to TRBJ1-4; D is possibly TRBD1 (5 bases). The specimen was peripheral blood mononuclear cells. Incomplete CDR3 DNA: TGTGCCAGCAGCTTTAAGGGGAGGGAAAAA. The encoded protein is CASSFKGREK. The full-length CDR3 reads as CASSFKGREKLFF.